This TCR beta chain was sequenced in a study of T cells in Graves' hyperthyroidism and ophthalmopathy. This clonotype appeared a few times. This could be a read error, since a much larger clone is one nucleotide away. The CDR3 runs to 14 residues. The germline V gene has CDR1 SGHVS and CDR2 FNYEAQ. V dropped 5 bases and J dropped 1 base, with 11 bases sitting between them. RNA transcripts served as the template for amplifying TCR beta CDR3 regions. TCR CDR3 underwent first-round RT-PCR with the HTBI primer set. One entry per CDR3 protein, called by TCRdb with MiXCR from the multiplex PCR reads. The sample holds under 350,000 distinct CDR3 sequences, about an eighth seen once.

This receptor was taken from a woman younger than 45 with Graves' hyperthyroidism that later progressed to Graves' ophthalmopathy. Input material: blood. The rearrangement links TRBV7-6 to TRBJ1-1; D remains ambiguous. The DNA of the CDR3 is TGTGCCAGCAGCCCATGGGTTGGGAACACTGAAGCTTTCTTT. Translated: CASSPWVGNTEAFF.